This T cell receptor (beta chain) came from a study of blood T cell repertoires in COVID-19. Study details: The origin of the acute and convalescent COVID-19 samples was the United States, Italy and Spain. PBMCs, B-cell-depleted T cells, or T cells were the source of the cDNA or gDNA that made up the material.

CDR3 size: 12 residues. CDR1 MDHEN and CDR2 SYDVKM come from the germline V gene. V lost 4 bases to trimming and J lost 7 bases, with 11 bases between them. As handled by the study authors: Using reference gene primer amplification, nucleated cell counts were estimated. Libraries were prepared by immunoSEQ multiplex PCR; TCRdb keeps only in-frame clonotypes and omits some of them. The V and J calls and the clone size are those of that table, but D and trimming were determined from the DNA. Altogether 85,000 to 120,000 clones are present, around 90% being singletons, with the ten largest covering around 2.9%.

The chain has TRBV28 and TRBJ2-7, with D hard to call. The TCR sequence derives from a middle-aged man with active or convalescent COVID-19. Sequencing was performed on peripheral blood. The CDR3 bases are TGTGCCAGCAGTTCTCCCGGGTGGGAGCAGTACGTC. Protein: CASSSPGWEQYV.